This TCR beta chain was identified during a study of shared clonotypes between healthy human individuals (dated by TCRdb to the early 2020s). Broadly, across the study: A few men and two women, aged 18 to 49 years, made up the cohort. For each donor, three plates each were used for CD4 naive and CD4 memory, two plates were used for CD8 naive, and one plate was used for CD8 memory. To estimate repertoire size and how much clonotype sharing occurs between individuals, the study deeply sequenced the blood TCR repertoires of five or six healthy adults. To increase sequencing depth and limit assay-specific biases, TCR repertoire library preparation and sequencing were carried out by different laboratories using diverse techniques. Per donor, leukapheresis produced somewhere between about 0.94 and 8.9 billion PBMCs. The full study reports these points: Sampling was limited to blood, and TCR repertoires in tissue likely differ from TCR repertoires in blood. The small number of donors limited the genetic and exposure-history diversity represented. Compared with non-shared clonotypes, the clonotypes found in all four sorted-subset donors had higher generation probabilities. Sharing across several donors was observed for roughly 5% of naive CD4, less than 4% of naive CD8, roughly 2.4% of memory CD4, and about 0.4% of memory CD8 clonotypes. Based on pairwise subsampling, the degree of clonotype sharing among donors was expected to be affected by sequencing depth. Estimated clonotype richness was generally larger for naive than for memory subsets. Even with the large sequencing depth, rarefaction of the sorted-subset datasets indicated that sequencing was incomplete.

V was cut back by 5 bases and J by 2 bases, leaving a gap of 9 bases between them. From its cysteine to its phenylalanine, the CDR3 spans 14 amino acids. The DNA shown is the 42-base CDR3, in frame from base 1. As encoded in the germline V gene, CDR1 is WSHSY while CDR2 is SAAADI. TCR CDR3 regions were amplified from genomic DNA by multiplex PCR using the deep immunoSEQ assay. Extracted genomic DNA from each cell subset was spread evenly across all wells of several immunoSEQ 96-well plates, with each plate serving as a replicate. For sorted subsets, each replicate PCR was loaded with about 0.2 ug genomic DNA, equivalent to 30,000 or so T cell genomes. The purified libraries were quantified using a Qubit 3.0 fluorometer, sized with a Bioanalyzer 2100, and then quantified again using the KAPA Library Quantification kit. Each immunoSEQ 96-well plate was sequenced on its own single-read 150-cycle Illumina NextSeq 550 flow cell. As for the original processing: Because the immunoSEQ output included only junctional sequences and no quality scores, the filtering could not be the same as the filtering used for full-length reads. Sequences were annotated with PyIR, a Python wrapper for IgBLAST v1.9, and V/J genes and CDR3 were assigned using IMGT germline references. Reads were removed for weak V/J assignments (E-value above 1e-6), missing CDR3, stop codons, out-of-frame junctions, or ambiguous translated residues. V3J clonotypes were defined as sequences sharing an identical inferred V gene, J gene, and CDR3 amino acid sequence. The percentage overlap between two repertoires was calculated by dividing the number of shared unique clonotypes by the size of the smaller repertoire. Repertoire richness was assessed with RTK rarefaction, the Chao1 estimator, and Recon v2.1 estimates of unobserved clonotypes. For all TCRbeta clonotypes obtained by the gDNA method from a few donors, generation probabilities were computed with OLGA. TCRdb took over this immuneACCESS table, retaining in-frame rearrangements with V and J assigned. Such tables are incomplete; in checked studies, under half of the missing clones stem from an unresolved V gene, and the remainder is unexplained. The V and J calls and clone size come from that table; D and trimming were worked out from the DNA. Here the sample has roughly 2.1 million clones; just over 90% occur a single time. 1.5% to 2% of the sample goes to the ten largest clones.

CD8 naive samples were obtained by positive selection for CCR7 among CD45RO-negative cells, yielding a CD45RA+CCR7+ population from which TemRA cells were excluded. The donors were healthy, HIV-negative adults who had no recently reported acute infections or vaccinations. Every donor was a Caucasian adult residing in Nashville, Tennessee, USA. Blood was collected by leukapheresis, and PBMCs were isolated by Ficoll-Histopaque density gradient centrifugation and then cryopreserved in liquid nitrogen vapor phase. Analytical flow cytometry was used to check the purity and quantity of each magnetically sorted T cell population. Each sorted fraction had its genomic DNA isolated and then quantified by UV absorbance on a Nanodrop 2000c. Concerning this clone: Its antigen remains undetermined. Base qualities are not at hand, and no much larger clone is one base apart.

This receptor was obtained from a man between 18 and 29 years old in good health. Some clones in this sample may be carry-over from other donors' samples. The source material was naive CD8+ T cells from PBMCs. This specimen's cell subset or site label, per the study, means: CD45RA+CCR7+. The rearranged chain carries TRBV10-2 and TRBJ1-4, with an unclear D gene assignment. Here the CDR3 is given as CASSPGPTNEKLFF. The DNA sequence is given as TGCGCCAGCAGTCCAGGACCGACTAATGAAAAACTGTTTTTT.